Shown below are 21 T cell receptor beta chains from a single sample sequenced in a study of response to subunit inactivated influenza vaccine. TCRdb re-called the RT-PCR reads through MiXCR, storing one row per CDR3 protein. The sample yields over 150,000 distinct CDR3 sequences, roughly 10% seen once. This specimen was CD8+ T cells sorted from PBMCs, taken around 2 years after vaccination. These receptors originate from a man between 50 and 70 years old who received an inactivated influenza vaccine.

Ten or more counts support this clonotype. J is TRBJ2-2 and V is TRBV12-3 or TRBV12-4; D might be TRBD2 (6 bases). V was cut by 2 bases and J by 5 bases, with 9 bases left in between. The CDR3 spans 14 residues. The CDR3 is CASSLSAGTGELFF. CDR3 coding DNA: TGTGCCAGCAGTTTATCTGCGGGAACCGGGGAGCTGTTTTTT.

The CDR3 sequence: CASGLSTEVDEQYF. DNA for the CDR3: TGTGCCAGCGGACTATCGACGGAGGTGGACGAGCAGTACTTC. This chain joins TRBV27 and TRBJ2-7; weak D call: TRBD2 (6 bases). The CDR3 extends over 14 amino acids. Trimming stripped 8 bases from V and 5 bases from J, with 19 bases between. Germline CDR1 MNHEY, CDR2 SMNVEV (reference sequence).

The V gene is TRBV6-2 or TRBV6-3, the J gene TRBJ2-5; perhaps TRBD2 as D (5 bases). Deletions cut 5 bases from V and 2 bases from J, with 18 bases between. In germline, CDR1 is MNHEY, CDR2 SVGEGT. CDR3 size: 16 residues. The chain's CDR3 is CASSHSALARQETQYF. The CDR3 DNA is TGTGCCAGCAGTCATTCCGCTTTAGCGAGACAAGAGACCCAGTACTTC.

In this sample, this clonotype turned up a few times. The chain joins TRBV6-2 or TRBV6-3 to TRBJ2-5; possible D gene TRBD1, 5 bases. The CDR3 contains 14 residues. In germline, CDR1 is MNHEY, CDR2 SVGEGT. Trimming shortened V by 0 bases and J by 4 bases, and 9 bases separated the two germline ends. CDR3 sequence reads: CASSYSVGPETQYF. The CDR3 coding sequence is TGTGCCAGCAGTTACTCGGTGGGGCCAGAGACCCAGTACTTC.

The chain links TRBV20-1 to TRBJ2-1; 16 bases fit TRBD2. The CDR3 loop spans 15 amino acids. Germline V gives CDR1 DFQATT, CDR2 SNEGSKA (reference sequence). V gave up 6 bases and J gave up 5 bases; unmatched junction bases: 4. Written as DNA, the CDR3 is TGCAGTGCCCGCGGGACTAGCGGGGGGGACAATGAGCAGTTCTTC. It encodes CSARGTSGGDNEQFF.

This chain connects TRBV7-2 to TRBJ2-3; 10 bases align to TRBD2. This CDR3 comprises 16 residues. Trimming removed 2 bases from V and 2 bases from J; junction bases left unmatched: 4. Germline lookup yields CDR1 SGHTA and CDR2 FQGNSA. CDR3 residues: CASSLRLAGFTDTQYF. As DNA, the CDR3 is TGTGCCAGCAGCTTAAGACTAGCGGGTTTCACAGATACGCAGTATTTT.

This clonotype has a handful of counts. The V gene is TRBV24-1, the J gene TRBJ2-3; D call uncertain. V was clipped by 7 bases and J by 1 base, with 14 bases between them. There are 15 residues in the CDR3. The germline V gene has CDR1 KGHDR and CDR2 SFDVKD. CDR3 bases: TGTGCCACCAGCTCCCCGGCAAGGGGCACAGATACGCAGTATTTT. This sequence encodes CATSSPARGTDTQYF.

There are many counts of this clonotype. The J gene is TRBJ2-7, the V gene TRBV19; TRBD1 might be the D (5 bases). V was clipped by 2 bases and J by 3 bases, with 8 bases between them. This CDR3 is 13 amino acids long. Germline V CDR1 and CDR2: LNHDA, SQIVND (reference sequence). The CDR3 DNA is TGTGCCAGTAGTATACGACAGTTCTACGAGCAGTACTTC. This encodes CASSIRQFYEQYF.

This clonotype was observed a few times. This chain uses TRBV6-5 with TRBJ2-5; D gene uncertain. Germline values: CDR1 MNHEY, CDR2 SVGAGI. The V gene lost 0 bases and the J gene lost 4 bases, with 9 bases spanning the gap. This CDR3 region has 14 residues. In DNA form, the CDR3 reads TGTGCCAGCAGTTACTCGGACCGTGCAGAGACCCAGTACTTC. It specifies CASSYSDRAETQYF.

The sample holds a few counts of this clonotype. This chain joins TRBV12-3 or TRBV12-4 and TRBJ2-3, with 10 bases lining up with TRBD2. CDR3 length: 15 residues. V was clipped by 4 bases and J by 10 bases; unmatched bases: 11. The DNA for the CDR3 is TGTGCCAGCAGTTCCACTAGCGGGGTCGAGTGGGCGCAGTATTTT. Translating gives CASSSTSGVEWAQYF.

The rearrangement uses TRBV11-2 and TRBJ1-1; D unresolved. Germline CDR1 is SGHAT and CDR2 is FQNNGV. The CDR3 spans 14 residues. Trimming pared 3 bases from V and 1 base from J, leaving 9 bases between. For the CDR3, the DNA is TGTGCCAGCAGCTTTACAGTTGCGAACACTGAAGCTTTCTTT. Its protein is CASSFTVANTEAFF.

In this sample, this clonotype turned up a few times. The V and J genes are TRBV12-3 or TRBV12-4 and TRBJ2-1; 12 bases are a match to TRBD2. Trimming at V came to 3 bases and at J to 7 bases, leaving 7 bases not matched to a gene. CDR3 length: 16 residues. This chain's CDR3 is CASSFGLAGGLNEQFF. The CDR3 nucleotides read TGTGCCAGCAGTTTTGGGCTAGCGGGAGGGTTAAATGAGCAGTTCTTC.

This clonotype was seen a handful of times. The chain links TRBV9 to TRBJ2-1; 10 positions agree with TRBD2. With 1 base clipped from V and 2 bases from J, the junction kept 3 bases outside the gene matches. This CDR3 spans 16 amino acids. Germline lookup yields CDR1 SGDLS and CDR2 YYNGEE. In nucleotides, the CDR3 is TGTGCCAGCAGCGTAAGCGGGGGGGGCGCCTACAATGAGCAGTTCTTC. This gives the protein CASSVSGGGAYNEQFF. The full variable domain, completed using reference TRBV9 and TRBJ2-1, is DSGVTQTPKHLITATGQRVTLRCSPRSGDLSVYWYQQSLDQGLQFLIQYYNGEERAKGNILERFSAQQFPDLHSELNLSSLELGDSALYFCASSVSGGGAYNEQFFGPGTRLTVL.

CDR3 DNA: TGTGCCAGCAGCTTTCCGGAGGTAGATACGCAGTATTTT. Residues: CASSFPEVDTQYF. The chain is built from TRBV7-9 and TRBJ2-3; D is perhaps TRBD2 (5 bases). The CDR3 runs to 13 residues. Looked up from germline, CDR1 is SEHNR and CDR2 is FQNEAQ (reference sequence). V shed 3 bases and J shed 5 bases, with 9 bases lying between them.

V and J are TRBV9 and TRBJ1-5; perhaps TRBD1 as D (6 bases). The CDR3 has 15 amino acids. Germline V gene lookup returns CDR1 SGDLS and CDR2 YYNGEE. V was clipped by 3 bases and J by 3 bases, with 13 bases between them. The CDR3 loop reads CASSEGDFLNQPQHF. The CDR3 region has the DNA TGTGCCAGCAGCGAGGGGGACTTCCTCAATCAGCCCCAGCATTTT.

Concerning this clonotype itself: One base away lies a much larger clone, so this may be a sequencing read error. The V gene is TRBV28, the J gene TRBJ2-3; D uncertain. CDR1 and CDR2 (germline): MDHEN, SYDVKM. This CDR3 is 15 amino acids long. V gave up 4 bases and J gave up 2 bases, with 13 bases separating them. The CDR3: CASSSIMELTDTQYF. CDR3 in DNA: TGTGCCAGCAGTTCGATAATGGAGCTCACAGATACGCAGTATTTT.

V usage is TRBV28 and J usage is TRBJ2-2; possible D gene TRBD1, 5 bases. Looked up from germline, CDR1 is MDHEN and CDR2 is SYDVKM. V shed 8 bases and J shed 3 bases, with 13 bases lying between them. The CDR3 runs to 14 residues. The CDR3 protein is CASRLSRDTGELFF. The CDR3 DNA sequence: TGTGCCAGCCGCCTTAGCAGGGACACCGGGGAGCTGTTTTTT.

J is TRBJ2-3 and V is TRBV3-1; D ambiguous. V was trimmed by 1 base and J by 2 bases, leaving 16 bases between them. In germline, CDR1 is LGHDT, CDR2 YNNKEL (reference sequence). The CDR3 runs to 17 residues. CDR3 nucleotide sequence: TGTGCCAGCAGCCAAGTTGGGCAGTCTAACCCCACAGATACGCAGTATTTT. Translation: CASSQVGQSNPTDTQYF.

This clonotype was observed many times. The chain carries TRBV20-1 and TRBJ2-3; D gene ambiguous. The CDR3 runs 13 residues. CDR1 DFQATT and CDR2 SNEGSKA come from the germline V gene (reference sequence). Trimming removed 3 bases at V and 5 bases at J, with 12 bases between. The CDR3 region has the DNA TGCAGTGCTAGCCCCATTCCCCTAGATACGCAGTATTTT. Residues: CSASPIPLDTQYF.

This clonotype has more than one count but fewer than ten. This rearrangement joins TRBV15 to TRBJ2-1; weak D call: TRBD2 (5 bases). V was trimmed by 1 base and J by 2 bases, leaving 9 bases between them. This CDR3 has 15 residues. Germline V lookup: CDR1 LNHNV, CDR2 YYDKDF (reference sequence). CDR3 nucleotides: TGTGCCACCAGCAGAGGAGGGCATACCTACAATGAGCAGTTCTTC. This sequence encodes CATSRGGHTYNEQFF.

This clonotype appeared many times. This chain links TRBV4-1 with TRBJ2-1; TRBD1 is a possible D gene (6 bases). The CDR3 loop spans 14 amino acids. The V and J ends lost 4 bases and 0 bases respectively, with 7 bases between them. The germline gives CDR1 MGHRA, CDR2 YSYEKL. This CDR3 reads CASSRQASYNEQFF. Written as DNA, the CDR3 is TGCGCCAGCAGCCGACAGGCCTCCTACAATGAGCAGTTCTTC.